A few counts support the clone carrying this T cell receptor (beta chain). This record comes from a study of early T cells in non-severe SARS-CoV-2 infection. Background on the study: The study sequenced bulk RNA from unsorted whole blood, with chains unpaired.

The CDR3 runs to 13 residues. Individual cDNA molecules each received unique molecular identifiers attached to them. TCRdb ran MiXCR on the 5' RACE reads and lists one entry per CDR3 protein. Found here are roughly 100,000 distinct CDR3 sequences, around 12% of them singletons; the top ten hold approximately 6.4%. The chain employs TRBV21-1 and TRBJ2-2. TRBV21-1 is reported as a pseudogene. This receptor was identified in an adult who was a healthcare worker with PCR-confirmed SARS-CoV-2 infection or an uninfected control (not recorded which). The sequenced sample consisted of whole blood. Here the CDR3 reads CASSKVPTGELFF. The CDR3 coding sequence is TGTGCCAGCAGCAAAGTTCCCACCGGGGAGCTGTTTTTT.